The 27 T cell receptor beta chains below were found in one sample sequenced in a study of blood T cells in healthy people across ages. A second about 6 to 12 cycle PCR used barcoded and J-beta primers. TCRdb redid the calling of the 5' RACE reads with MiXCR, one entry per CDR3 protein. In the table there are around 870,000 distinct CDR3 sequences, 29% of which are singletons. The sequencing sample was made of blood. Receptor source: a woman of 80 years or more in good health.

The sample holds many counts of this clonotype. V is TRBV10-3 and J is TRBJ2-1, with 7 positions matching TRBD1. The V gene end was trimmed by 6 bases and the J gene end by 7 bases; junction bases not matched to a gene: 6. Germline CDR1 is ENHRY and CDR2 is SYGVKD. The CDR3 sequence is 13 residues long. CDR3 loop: CAISLDRVNEQFF. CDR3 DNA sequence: TGTGCCATCAGCTTAGACAGGGTTAATGAGCAGTTCTTC.

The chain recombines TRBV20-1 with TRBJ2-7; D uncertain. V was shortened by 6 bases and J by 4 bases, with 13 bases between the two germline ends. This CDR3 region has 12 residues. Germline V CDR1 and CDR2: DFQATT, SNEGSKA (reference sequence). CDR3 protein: CSAVPHGYEQYF. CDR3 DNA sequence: TGCAGTGCCGTACCGCATGGATACGAGCAGTACTTC.

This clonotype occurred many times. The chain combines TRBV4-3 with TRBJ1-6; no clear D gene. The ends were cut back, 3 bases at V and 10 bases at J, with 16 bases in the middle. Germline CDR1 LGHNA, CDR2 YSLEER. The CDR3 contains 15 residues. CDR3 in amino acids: CASSQDAKGQSPLHF. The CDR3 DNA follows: TGCGCCAGCAGCCAGGACGCGAAAGGGCAGTCACCCCTCCACTTT.

The CDR3 DNA reads TGTGCCAGTAGCATGACTGCAGGGGCCTTGGGTCAGCCCCAGCATTTT. Amino acids: CASSMTAGALGQPQHF. The chain has TRBV19 and TRBJ1-5, with TRBD1 as a possible D gene (6 bases). Germline values: CDR1 LNHDA, CDR2 SQIVND (reference sequence). The CDR3 is made up of 16 amino acids. Trimming shortened V by 6 bases and J by 6 bases, and 21 bases separated the two germline ends.

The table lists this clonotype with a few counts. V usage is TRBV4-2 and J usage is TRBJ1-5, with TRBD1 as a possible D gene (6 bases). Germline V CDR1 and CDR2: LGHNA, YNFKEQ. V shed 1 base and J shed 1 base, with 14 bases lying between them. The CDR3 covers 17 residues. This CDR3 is CASSQVSQGRSNQPQHF. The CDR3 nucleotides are TGTGCCAGCAGCCAAGTCTCACAGGGTAGAAGCAATCAGCCCCAGCATTTT.

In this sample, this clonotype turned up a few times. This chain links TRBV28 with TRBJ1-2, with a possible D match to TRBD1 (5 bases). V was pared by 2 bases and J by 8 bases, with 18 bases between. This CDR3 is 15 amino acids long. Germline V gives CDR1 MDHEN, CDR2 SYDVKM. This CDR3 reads CASSLTRQSPGGYTF. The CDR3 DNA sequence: TGTGCCAGCAGTTTAACCCGACAGTCACCGGGGGGCTACACCTTC.

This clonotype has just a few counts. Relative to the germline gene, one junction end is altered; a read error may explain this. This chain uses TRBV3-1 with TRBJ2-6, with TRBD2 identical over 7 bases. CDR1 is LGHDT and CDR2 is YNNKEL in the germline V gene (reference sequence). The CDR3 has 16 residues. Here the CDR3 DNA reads TGTGCCAGCAGCCAAGGCGGGAGCTCTGGGGCCAACGTCCGGACTTTC. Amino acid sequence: CASSQGGSSGANVRTF.

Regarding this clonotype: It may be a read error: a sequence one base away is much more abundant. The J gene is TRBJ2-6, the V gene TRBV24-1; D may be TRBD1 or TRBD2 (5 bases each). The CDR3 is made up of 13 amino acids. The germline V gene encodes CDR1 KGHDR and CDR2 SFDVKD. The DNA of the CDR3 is TGTGCCACCAGTAGAACCGGGGCCAGCGTCCTGACTTTC. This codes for CATSRTGASVLTF.

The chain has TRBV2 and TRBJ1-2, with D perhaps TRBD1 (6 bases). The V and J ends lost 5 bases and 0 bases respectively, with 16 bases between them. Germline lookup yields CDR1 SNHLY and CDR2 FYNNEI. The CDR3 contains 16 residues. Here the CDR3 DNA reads TGTGCCAGCAGTCGGTGGGACACCGCAGCTAACTATGGCTACACCTTC. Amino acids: CASSRWDTAANYGYTF.

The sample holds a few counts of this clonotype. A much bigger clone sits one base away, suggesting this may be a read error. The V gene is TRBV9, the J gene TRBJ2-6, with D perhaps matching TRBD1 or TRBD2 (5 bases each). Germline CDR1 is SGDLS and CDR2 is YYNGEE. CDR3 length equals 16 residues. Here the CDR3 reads CASSVAPRPGANVRTF. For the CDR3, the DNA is TGTGCCAGCAGCGTAGCCCCCAGGCCCGGGGCCAACGTCCGGACTTTC.

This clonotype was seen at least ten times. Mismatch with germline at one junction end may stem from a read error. For the CDR3, the DNA is TGTGCCAGCAGTTTAGGCGGGGGTAGGGGGAGGCAGTTCTTC. Its protein product is CASSLGGGRGRQFF. V is TRBV7-8 and J is TRBJ2-1; weak D call: TRBD2 (7 bases). The CDR3 contains 14 residues. The V gene's germline CDR1 is SGHVS and CDR2 FQNEAQ.

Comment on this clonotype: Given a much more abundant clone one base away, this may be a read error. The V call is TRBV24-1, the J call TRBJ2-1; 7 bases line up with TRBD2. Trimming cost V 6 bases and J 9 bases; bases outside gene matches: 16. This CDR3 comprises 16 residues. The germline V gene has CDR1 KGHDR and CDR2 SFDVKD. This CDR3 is CATSFAGLAEGCEQFF. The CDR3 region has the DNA TGTGCCACCAGTTTTGCCGGGCTAGCGGAAGGCTGTGAGCAGTTCTTC.

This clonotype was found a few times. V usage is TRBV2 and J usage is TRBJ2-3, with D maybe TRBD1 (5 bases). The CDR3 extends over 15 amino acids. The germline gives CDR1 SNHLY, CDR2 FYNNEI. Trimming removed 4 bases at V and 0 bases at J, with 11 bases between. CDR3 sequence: CASSVQGLSTDTQYF. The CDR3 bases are TGTGCCAGCAGTGTTCAGGGCCTTAGCACAGATACGCAGTATTTT.

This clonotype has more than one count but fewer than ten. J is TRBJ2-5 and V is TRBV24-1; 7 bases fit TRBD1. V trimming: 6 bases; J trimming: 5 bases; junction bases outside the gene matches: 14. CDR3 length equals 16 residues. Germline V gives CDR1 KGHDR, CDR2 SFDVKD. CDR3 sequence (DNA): TGTGCCACCAGTCAGGGTAGTGGACAGGCGCACGAGACCCAGTACTTC. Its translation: CATSQGSGQAHETQYF.

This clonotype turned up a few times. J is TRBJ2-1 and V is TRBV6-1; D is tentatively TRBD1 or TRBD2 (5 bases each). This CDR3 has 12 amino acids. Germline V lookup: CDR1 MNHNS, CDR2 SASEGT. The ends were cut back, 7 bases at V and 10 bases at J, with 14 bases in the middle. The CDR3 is CASTVGTYEQFF. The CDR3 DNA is TGTGCCAGCACTGTAGGGACCTACGAGCAGTTCTTC.

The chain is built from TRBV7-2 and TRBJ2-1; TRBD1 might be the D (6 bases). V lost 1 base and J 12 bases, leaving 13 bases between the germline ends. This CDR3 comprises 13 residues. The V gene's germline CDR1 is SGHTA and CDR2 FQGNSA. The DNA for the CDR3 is TGTGCCAGCAGCTTAGACTCACAGGGATTGCAGTTCTTC. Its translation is CASSLDSQGLQFF.

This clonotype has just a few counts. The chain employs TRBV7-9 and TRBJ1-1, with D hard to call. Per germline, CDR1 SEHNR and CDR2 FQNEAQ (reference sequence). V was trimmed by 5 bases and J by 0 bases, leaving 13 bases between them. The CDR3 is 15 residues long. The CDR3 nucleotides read TGTGCCAGCAGCCACGGCGCTTCCATGAACACTGAAGCTTTCTTT. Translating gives CASSHGASMNTEAFF.

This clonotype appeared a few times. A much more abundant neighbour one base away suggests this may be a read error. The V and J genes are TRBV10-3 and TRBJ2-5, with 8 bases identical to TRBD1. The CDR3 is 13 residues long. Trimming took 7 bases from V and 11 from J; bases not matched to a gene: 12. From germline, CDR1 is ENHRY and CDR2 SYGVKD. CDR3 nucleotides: TGTGCCATCAATGGGGGACAGGTGAATGAGCAGTACTTC. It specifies CAINGGQVNEQYF.

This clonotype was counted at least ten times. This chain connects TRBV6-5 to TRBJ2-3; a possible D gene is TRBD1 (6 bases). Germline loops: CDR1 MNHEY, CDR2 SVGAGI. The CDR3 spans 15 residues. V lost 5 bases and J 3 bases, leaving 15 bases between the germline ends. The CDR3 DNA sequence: TGTGCCAGCAGTATAGGGCTTACAGGGACAGATACGCAGTATTTT. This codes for CASSIGLTGTDTQYF.

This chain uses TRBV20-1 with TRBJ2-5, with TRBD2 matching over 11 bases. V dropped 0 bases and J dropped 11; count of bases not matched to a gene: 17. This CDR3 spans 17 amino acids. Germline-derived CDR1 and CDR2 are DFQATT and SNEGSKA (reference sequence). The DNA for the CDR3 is TGCAGTGCTAGAGATCCTACTAGCGGGGGAGTATGGAATGGGCAGTACTTC. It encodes CSARDPTSGGVWNGQYF.

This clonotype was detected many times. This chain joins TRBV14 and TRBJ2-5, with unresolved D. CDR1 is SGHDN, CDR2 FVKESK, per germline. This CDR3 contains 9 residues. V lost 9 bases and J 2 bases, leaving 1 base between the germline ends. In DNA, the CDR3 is TGTGCCAGTCAAGAGACCCAGTACTTC. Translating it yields CASQETQYF.

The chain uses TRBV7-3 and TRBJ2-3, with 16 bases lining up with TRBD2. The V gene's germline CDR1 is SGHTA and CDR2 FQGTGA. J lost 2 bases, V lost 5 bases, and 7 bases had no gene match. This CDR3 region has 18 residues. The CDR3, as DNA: TGTGCCAGCAGCCTCACGGGACTAGCGGGGGGGCCCACAGATACGCAGTATTTT. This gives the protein CASSLTGLAGGPTDTQYF.

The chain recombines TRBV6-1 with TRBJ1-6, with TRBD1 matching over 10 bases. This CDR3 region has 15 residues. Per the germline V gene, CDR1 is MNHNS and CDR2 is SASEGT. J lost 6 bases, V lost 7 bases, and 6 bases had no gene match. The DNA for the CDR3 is TGTGCCAGCAAACCGGGACAGGGGATTAATTCACCCCTCCACTTT. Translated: CASKPGQGINSPLHF.

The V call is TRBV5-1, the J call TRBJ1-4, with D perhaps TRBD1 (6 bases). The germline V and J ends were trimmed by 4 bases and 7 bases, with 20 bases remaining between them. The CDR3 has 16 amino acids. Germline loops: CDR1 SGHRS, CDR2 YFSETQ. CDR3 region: CASSDGVGGHLEKLFF. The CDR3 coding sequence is TGCGCCAGCAGCGACGGGGTTGGGGGACACCTTGAAAAACTGTTTTTT.

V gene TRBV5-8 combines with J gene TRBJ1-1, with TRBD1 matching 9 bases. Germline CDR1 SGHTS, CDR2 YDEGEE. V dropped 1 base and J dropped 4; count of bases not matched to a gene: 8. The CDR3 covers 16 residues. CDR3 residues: CASSLSLTGGGTEAFF. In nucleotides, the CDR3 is TGTGCCAGCAGCTTGTCCTTGACAGGGGGAGGCACTGAAGCTTTCTTT.

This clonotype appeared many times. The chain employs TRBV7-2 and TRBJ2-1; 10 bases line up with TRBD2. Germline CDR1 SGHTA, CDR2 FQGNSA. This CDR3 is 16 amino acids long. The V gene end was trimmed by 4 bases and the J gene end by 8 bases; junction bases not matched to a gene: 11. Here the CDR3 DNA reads TGTGCCAGCAGCTCTACCGGGACTAGCGTCCCGCATGAGCAGTTCTTC. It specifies CASSSTGTSVPHEQFF.

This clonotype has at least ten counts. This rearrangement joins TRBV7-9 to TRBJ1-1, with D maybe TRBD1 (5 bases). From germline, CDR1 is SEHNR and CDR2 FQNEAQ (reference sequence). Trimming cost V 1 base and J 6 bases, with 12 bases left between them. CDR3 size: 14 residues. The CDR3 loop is CASSLELATAEAFF. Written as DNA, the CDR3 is TGTGCCAGCAGCTTAGAACTCGCGACAGCTGAAGCTTTCTTT.